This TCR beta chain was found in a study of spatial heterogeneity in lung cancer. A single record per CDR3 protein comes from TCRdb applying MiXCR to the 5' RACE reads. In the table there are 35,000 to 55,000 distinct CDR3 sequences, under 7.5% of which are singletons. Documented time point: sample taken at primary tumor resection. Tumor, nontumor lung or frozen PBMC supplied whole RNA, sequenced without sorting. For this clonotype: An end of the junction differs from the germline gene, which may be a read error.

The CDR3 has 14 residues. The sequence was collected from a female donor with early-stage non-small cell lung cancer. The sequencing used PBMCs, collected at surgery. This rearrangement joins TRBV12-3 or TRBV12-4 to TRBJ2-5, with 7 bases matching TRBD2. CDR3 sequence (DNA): TGTGCCAGCAGATTAGCCGCCGGGGGGGAGACCCAGTACTTC. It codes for CASRLAAGGETQYF.